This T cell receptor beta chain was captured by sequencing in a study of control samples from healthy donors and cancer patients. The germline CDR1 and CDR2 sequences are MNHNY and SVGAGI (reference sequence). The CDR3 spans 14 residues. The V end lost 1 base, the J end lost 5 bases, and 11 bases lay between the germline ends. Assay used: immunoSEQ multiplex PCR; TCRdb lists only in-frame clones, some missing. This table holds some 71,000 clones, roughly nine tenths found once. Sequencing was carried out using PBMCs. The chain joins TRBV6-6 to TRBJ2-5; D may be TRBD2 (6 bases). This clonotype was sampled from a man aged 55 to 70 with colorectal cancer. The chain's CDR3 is CASSYLGGRETQYF. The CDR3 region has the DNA TGTGCCAGCAGTTACTTGGGGGGTCGGGAGACCCAGTACTTC.